This is a list of T cell receptor beta chains from one sample in a study of blood T cell repertoires in COVID-19. Only in-frame clones appear in the TCRdb table, and some are missing; sequencing was by immunoSEQ multiplex PCR. Of about 280,000 clones listed, more than 75% are singletons. The material sequenced was peripheral blood. These receptors were taken from a woman aged 30 to 39 who had recovered from COVID-19. Both conserved end residues are part of each CDR3. Fields, in order: D gene, J gene, V gene, clone size, CDR3 protein, CDR3 DNA. A D gene is named only where the DNA matches it firmly. Size values are once, few and many counts, or a class for expanded clones, and some rows have none.

>TRBD1|TRBJ1-2|TRBV5-4|few
CASSPGQTIYGYTF
TGTGCCAGCAGTCCGGGACAGACAATCTATGGCTACACCTTC
>-|TRBJ2-1|TRBV5-1|-
CASSLEGRGYNEQFF
TGCGCCAGCAGCTTGGAGGGGCGGGGCTACAATGAGCAGTTCTTC
>-|TRBJ2-7|TRBV5-1|-
CASSSIDRPKGPRSYEQYF
TGCGCCAGCAGCTCCATTGACAGGCCCAAAGGTCCCCGGTCCTACGAGCAGTACTTC
>TRBD2|TRBJ2-1|TRBV19|-
CASRILAGGINEQFF
TGTGCCAGCCGAATACTAGCGGGGGGAATCAATGAGCAGTTCTTC
>-|TRBJ2-7|TRBV7-9|-
CASSLGMGTTYEQYF
TGTGCCAGCAGCTTAGGAATGGGCACCACCTACGAGCAGTACTTC
>-|TRBJ1-2|TRBV28|-
CASSLRQGFSNYGYTF
TGTGCCAGCAGTTTAAGGCAGGGGTTTTCTAACTATGGCTACACCTTC
>-|TRBJ2-3|TRBV7-6|few
CASSLAGASTDTQYF
TGTGCCAGCAGCTTAGCGGGGGCTAGCACAGATACGCAGTATTTT
>-|TRBJ1-2|TRBV19|-
CASSSGTGNSNYGYTF
TGTGCCAGTAGTTCCGGGACTGGAAACTCTAACTATGGCTACACCTTC
>-|TRBJ1-2|TRBV3-1/TRBV3-2|-
CASSADTGPLGGYTF
TGTGCCAGCAGCGCCGACACAGGACCCCTCGGAGGCTACACCTTC
>-|TRBJ2-7|TRBV28|once
CASSPAGEQYF
TGTGCCAGCAGTCCCGCCGGCGAGCAGTACTTC
>TRBD2|TRBJ2-1|TRBV4-3|-
CASSQGILAGGLYEQFF
TGCGCCAGCAGCCAAGGTATTCTAGCGGGAGGGCTTTATGAGCAGTTCTTC
>-|TRBJ1-1|TRBV19|once
CASSGTGFTEAFF
TGTGCCAGTAGTGGAACAGGGTTTACTGAAGCTTTCTTT
>TRBD1|TRBJ1-2|TRBV5-1|-
CASSPGQANYGYTF
TGCGCCAGCAGCCCAGGACAGGCTAACTATGGCTACACCTTC
>-|TRBJ2-7|TRBV6-2/TRBV6-3|few
CASSYSTNSYEQYF
TGTGCCAGCAGTTACTCGACAAACTCCTACGAGCAGTACTTC
>-|TRBJ2-2|TRBV7-9|-
CASSPSGRGYTGELFF
TGTGCCAGCAGCCCCTCCGGCAGGGGTTACACCGGGGAGCTGTTTTTT
>TRBD1|TRBJ1-6|TRBV6-1|-
CASSEQGTGLNSPLHF
TGTGCCAGCAGTGAACAGGGGACAGGGCTAAATTCACCCCTCCACTTT
>-|TRBJ2-2|TRBV6-4|few
CASRVQGSSGELFF
TGTGCCAGCAGAGTTCAGGGGTCGAGCGGGGAGCTGTTTTTT
>TRBD2|TRBJ2-1|TRBV28|-
CASSSGTSGRPIGSYNEQFF
TGTGCCAGCAGTTCCGGCACTAGCGGGAGGCCCATAGGCTCCTACAATGAGCAGTTCTTC
>-|TRBJ2-1|TRBV27|-
CASSSLTVYNEQFF
TGTGCCAGCAGTTCTTTGACAGTTTACAATGAGCAGTTCTTC
>-|TRBJ2-7|TRBV7-9|-
CASSSPAAGYEQYF
TGTGCCAGCAGCTCACCGGCAGCAGGCTACGAGCAGTACTTC
>-|TRBJ2-2|TRBV6-5|-
CASSYSGGGGTGELFF
TGTGCCAGCAGTTACTCGGGCGGAGGAGGAACCGGGGAGCTGTTTTTT
>TRBD1|TRBJ1-6|TRBV3-1/TRBV3-2|once
CASSAGTGRNSPLHF
TGTGCCAGCAGCGCCGGGACAGGACGGAATTCACCCCTCCACTTT